This section outlines one TCR beta chain sequence together with its context. Its antigen is unknown. These data come from a study of cytomegalovirus exposure and HLA in healthy donors. Whole-study context: Researchers found that just over 80% of about 400 genotyped donors fell within the Caucasian-associated ancestry cluster. Study observations and caveats: Most TCR sequences were uncommon, yet certain public TCRs appeared in many donors.

Healthy individuals who donated bone marrow served as the donors. Whereas donors were nominally healthy upon sampling, unrecorded immune exposures were probable. The PCR had 60 Vbeta and 13 Jbeta primers. TCRdb's copy holds only in-frame clones and misses some; the assay was immunoSEQ multiplex PCR. The sample yields 250,000 to 350,000 clones, approximately 90% seen once. V dropped 3 bases and J dropped 4; count of bases not matched to a gene: 15. Germline CDR1 is GTSNPN and CDR2 is SVGIG (reference sequence). The CDR3 extends over 17 amino acids. This chain uses TRBV30 with TRBJ1-3; 7 bases line up with TRBD1. This receptor was obtained from a woman aged 18-29 years in good health and CMV-seronegative. The sequenced sample was PBMCs. CDR3 sequence (DNA): TGTGCCTGGAGCCCCGGGGCTGAGGGGGCAAGGGGAAACACCATATATTTT. Amino acids: CAWSPGAEGARGNTIYF.